A selection of T cell receptor beta chains follows, all from one sample in a study of chemoradiotherapy in HPV16-positive cancers. Repertoires were generated with immunoSEQ multiplex PCR, while TCRdb's copy carries only in-frame clones and drops some. Among about 15,000 clones listed, roughly 89% were seen once. The material sequenced was blood, taken from a patient who underwent chemoradiotherapy. These TCRs come from a human donor with HPV-associated anogenital cancer. Both conserved end residues are part of each CDR3. The D gene is left open where the match is weak. Part of the rows lack a size; the others show once, few, many or a class for expanded clones.

d_call: TRBD1; clone_size: .; v_call: TRBV10-3; j_call: TRBJ2-3; cdr3_aa: CAIKLTGGGTDTQYF; cdr3_nt: TGTGCCATCAAGCTAACAGGGGGTGGCACAGATACGCAGTATTTT
d_call: .; clone_size: .; v_call: TRBV21-1; j_call: TRBJ2-1; cdr3_aa: CASSKVGRTPPNEQFF; cdr3_nt: TGTGCCAGCAGCAAAGTTGGGCGGACCCCCCCCAATGAGCAGTTCTTC
d_call: TRBD2; clone_size: .; v_call: TRBV7-9; j_call: TRBJ2-7; cdr3_aa: CASSLATSGNSYEQYF; cdr3_nt: TGTGCCAGCAGCTTAGCGACTAGCGGCAACTCCTACGAGCAGTACTTC
d_call: .; clone_size: .; v_call: TRBV6-1; j_call: TRBJ1-1; cdr3_aa: CASTSPRASNTEAFF; cdr3_nt: TGTGCCAGCACTTCTCCGAGGGCTAGTAACACTGAAGCTTTCTTT
d_call: .; clone_size: .; v_call: TRBV4-1; j_call: TRBJ1-1; cdr3_aa: CASSRERRGQLNTEAFF; cdr3_nt: TGCGCCAGCAGCCGAGAAAGAAGAGGACAGCTGAACACTGAAGCTTTCTTT
d_call: TRBD2; clone_size: .; v_call: TRBV6-5; j_call: TRBJ2-7; cdr3_aa: CASSPRGGAYEQYF; cdr3_nt: TGTGCCAGCAGTCCCCGGGGGGGGGCATACGAGCAGTACTTC
d_call: TRBD1; clone_size: .; v_call: TRBV28; j_call: TRBJ1-5; cdr3_aa: CASSSGTANQPQHF; cdr3_nt: TGTGCCAGCAGTTCCGGGACAGCAAATCAGCCCCAGCATTTT
d_call: TRBD2; clone_size: few; v_call: TRBV4-1; j_call: TRBJ2-7; cdr3_aa: CASSLGTSGGPEQYF; cdr3_nt: TGCGCCAGCAGCCTGGGGACTAGCGGGGGACCTGAGCAGTACTTC
d_call: TRBD1; clone_size: .; v_call: TRBV27; j_call: TRBJ1-6; cdr3_aa: CASSLSFPPPGQSLHF; cdr3_nt: TGTGCCAGCAGTTTATCCTTTCCACCTCCGGGACAGTCCCTCCACTTT
d_call: .; clone_size: .; v_call: TRBV13; j_call: TRBJ2-7; cdr3_aa: CASSFWESSYEQYF; cdr3_nt: TGTGCCAGCAGCTTTTGGGAAAGCTCCTACGAGCAGTACTTC
d_call: TRBD1; clone_size: .; v_call: TRBV6-1; j_call: TRBJ1-2; cdr3_aa: CASGDRNSYGYTF; cdr3_nt: TGTGCCAGCGGGGACAGGAACTCCTATGGCTACACCTTC
d_call: .; clone_size: once; v_call: TRBV6-6; j_call: TRBJ2-1; cdr3_aa: CASSYTGQQFF; cdr3_nt: TGTGCCAGCAGTTATACGGGACAGCAGTTCTTC
d_call: .; clone_size: .; v_call: TRBV28; j_call: TRBJ2-7; cdr3_aa: CASSFRQGGRGSYEQYF; cdr3_nt: TGTGCCAGCAGTTTTAGACAGGGAGGCCGGGGCTCCTACGAGCAGTACTTC
d_call: .; clone_size: .; v_call: TRBV7-2; j_call: TRBJ1-5; cdr3_aa: CASSLVDASNQPQHF; cdr3_nt: TGTGCCAGCAGCTTAGTGGACGCCAGCAATCAGCCCCAGCATTTT
d_call: .; clone_size: .; v_call: TRBV6-6; j_call: TRBJ1-3; cdr3_aa: CASRGGRGNTIYF; cdr3_nt: TGTGCCAGCAGAGGGGGGCGCGGAAACACCATATATTTT
d_call: .; clone_size: .; v_call: TRBV10-2; j_call: TRBJ1-5; cdr3_aa: CASSSRGNQPQHF; cdr3_nt: TGCGCCAGCAGTTCCAGAGGCAATCAGCCCCAGCATTTT
d_call: .; clone_size: .; v_call: TRBV5-6; j_call: TRBJ1-1; cdr3_aa: CASSFYRAYEAFF; cdr3_nt: TGTGCCAGCAGCTTTTACAGGGCGTATGAGGCTTTCTTT
d_call: TRBD1; clone_size: .; v_call: TRBV18; j_call: TRBJ1-2; cdr3_aa: CASSPGQVDYGYTF; cdr3_nt: TGTGCCAGCTCACCGGGACAGGTCGACTATGGCTACACCTTC
d_call: .; clone_size: medium-sized; v_call: TRBV28; j_call: TRBJ1-2; cdr3_aa: CASSFGGNYGYTF; cdr3_nt: TGTGCCAGCAGTTTTGGTGGCAACTATGGCTACACCTTC
d_call: TRBD1; clone_size: .; v_call: TRBV20-1; j_call: TRBJ1-1; cdr3_aa: CSASRGRAFF; cdr3_nt: TGCAGTGCTAGCAGGGGGCGAGCTTTCTTT
d_call: .; clone_size: .; v_call: TRBV5-6; j_call: TRBJ2-7; cdr3_aa: CASSLAVYEQYF; cdr3_nt: TGTGCCAGCAGCTTGGCCGTCTACGAGCAGTACTTC
d_call: TRBD1; clone_size: once; v_call: TRBV29-1; j_call: TRBJ1-1; cdr3_aa: CSVGGQGGTEAFF; cdr3_nt: TGCAGCGTTGGGGGACAGGGTGGCACTGAAGCTTTCTTT
d_call: .; clone_size: .; v_call: TRBV28; j_call: TRBJ2-3; cdr3_aa: CASSLPSQGSLTDTQYF; cdr3_nt: TGTGCCAGCAGTTTACCCTCACAGGGTTCCCTGACAGATACGCAGTATTTT
d_call: .; clone_size: .; v_call: TRBV28; j_call: TRBJ2-1; cdr3_aa: CASSWDFQSSYNEQFF; cdr3_nt: TGTGCCAGCAGCTGGGACTTCCAGAGCTCCTACAATGAGCAGTTCTTC
d_call: .; clone_size: .; v_call: TRBV10-2; j_call: TRBJ2-7; cdr3_aa: CASSESPLRADNHSYEQYF; cdr3_nt: TGCGCCAGCAGTGAGTCGCCGCTCCGCGCAGATAACCACTCCTACGAGCAGTACTTC
d_call: .; clone_size: .; v_call: TRBV7-6; j_call: TRBJ1-1; cdr3_aa: CASSAIRGETEAFF; cdr3_nt: TGTGCCAGCAGCGCCATCCGCGGGGAAACTGAAGCTTTCTTT
d_call: .; clone_size: .; v_call: TRBV25-1; j_call: TRBJ2-7; cdr3_aa: CASSSQQSREQYF; cdr3_nt: TGTGCCAGCAGTTCCCAGCAGTCCCGGGAGCAGTACTTC
d_call: TRBD1; clone_size: .; v_call: TRBV2; j_call: TRBJ1-1; cdr3_aa: CASRLDRGGNTEAFF; cdr3_nt: TGTGCCAGCAGGCTCGACAGGGGAGGGAACACTGAAGCTTTCTTT
d_call: .; clone_size: few; v_call: TRBV9; j_call: TRBJ2-3; cdr3_aa: CASSVLDTDTQYF; cdr3_nt: TGTGCCAGCAGCGTACTCGACACAGATACGCAGTATTTT
d_call: TRBD1; clone_size: .; v_call: TRBV6-5; j_call: TRBJ2-7; cdr3_aa: CASKRTGSVYEQYF; cdr3_nt: TGTGCCAGCAAAAGGACAGGGTCGGTCTACGAGCAGTACTTC
d_call: .; clone_size: .; v_call: TRBV6-1; j_call: TRBJ2-1; cdr3_aa: CASSDHRRVFSYNEQFF; cdr3_nt: TGTGCCAGCAGTGATCATAGGCGGGTGTTCTCCTACAATGAGCAGTTCTTC
d_call: .; clone_size: .; v_call: TRBV7-2; j_call: TRBJ1-3; cdr3_aa: CASTPTRRTPSGNTIYF; cdr3_nt: TGTGCCAGCACCCCCACGCGACGCACCCCCTCTGGAAACACCATATATTTT
d_call: TRBD1; clone_size: .; v_call: TRBV18; j_call: TRBJ2-7; cdr3_aa: CASSPGQGFHEQYF; cdr3_nt: TGTGCCAGCTCCCCGGGACAGGGGTTCCACGAGCAGTACTTC
d_call: .; clone_size: .; v_call: TRBV13; j_call: TRBJ2-2; cdr3_aa: CASSEAGLTGELFF; cdr3_nt: TGTGCCAGCTCTGAGGCGGGACTCACCGGGGAGCTGTTTTTT
d_call: .; clone_size: .; v_call: TRBV28; j_call: TRBJ2-3; cdr3_aa: CATDDGSSTDTQYF; cdr3_nt: TGTGCCACGGATGATGGCAGTAGCACAGATACGCAGTATTTT
d_call: TRBD2; clone_size: .; v_call: TRBV2; j_call: TRBJ2-3; cdr3_aa: CASGLAGVFDTQYF; cdr3_nt: TGTGCCAGCGGCCTAGCGGGAGTATTCGATACGCAGTATTTT
d_call: .; clone_size: .; v_call: TRBV21-1; j_call: TRBJ1-3; cdr3_aa: CASSKALDSSSGNTIYF; cdr3_nt: TGTGCCAGCAGCAAAGCGTTAGACAGTAGTTCTGGAAACACCATATATTTT
d_call: .; clone_size: .; v_call: TRBV6-5; j_call: TRBJ1-5; cdr3_aa: CASSPIPGSGQPQHF; cdr3_nt: TGTGCCAGCAGTCCAATCCCAGGGTCGGGTCAGCCCCAGCATTTT
d_call: .; clone_size: .; v_call: TRBV7-9; j_call: TRBJ1-1; cdr3_aa: CASSFFSGTEAFF; cdr3_nt: TGTGCCAGCAGCTTTTTCAGTGGCACTGAAGCTTTCTTT